A single sample gave rise to the 12 T cell receptor beta chains below, sequenced in a study of Ad26.COV2.S vaccination and SARS-CoV-2 variants. Measured with immunoSEQ multiplex PCR; TCRdb has only the in-frame clones, and not every one. The sample yields 380,000 or so clones, around nine tenths seen once. Treatment denoted: roughly 19 received Ad26.COV2.S at low or high dose, single or two shots; about 5 received placebo; per-sample allocation not given. Repertoires come from day 63 after the first vaccine or placebo injection. The material was peripheral blood, obtained in a trial of Ad26.COV2.S vaccine versus placebo. Source of these receptors: a person between 18 and 60 years old who received the Ad26.COV2.S COVID-19 vaccine or a placebo.

The V and J genes are TRBV7-9 and TRBJ2-5; TRBD1 might be the D (5 bases). The V and J ends lost 1 base and 2 bases respectively, with 14 bases between them. Germline loops: CDR1 SEHNR, CDR2 FQNEAQ (reference sequence). The CDR3 consists of 16 residues. Written as DNA, the CDR3 is TGTGCCAGCAGCTTAGAAGGTGCAGGGCTACAAGAGACCCAGTACTTC. Its protein product is CASSLEGAGLQETQYF. The entire variable domain, with the rest obtained from reference TRBV7-9 and TRBJ2-5, is as follows: DTGVSQNPRHKITKRGQNVTFRCDPISEHNRLYWYRQTLGQGPEFLTYFQNEAQLEKSRLLSDRFSAERPKGSFSTLEIQRTEQGDSAMYLCASSLEGAGLQETQYFGPGTRLLVL.

The chain recombines TRBV28 with TRBJ2-7, with D perhaps matching TRBD1 or TRBD2 (6 bases each). The CDR3 has 15 residues. V was cut by 2 bases and J by 3 bases, with 14 bases left in between. From germline, CDR1 is MDHEN and CDR2 SYDVKM. The CDR3 loop is CASSLGRGPDYEQYF. In DNA, the CDR3 is TGTGCCAGCAGTTTAGGCCGGGGGCCCGACTACGAGCAGTACTTC.

The CDR3 DNA reads TGTGCCAGCAGTTACTTGGGACAGGGATCCCAGGATACGCAGTATTTT. This sequence encodes CASSYLGQGSQDTQYF. The chain joins TRBV6-2 or TRBV6-3 to TRBJ2-3, with 9 positions matching TRBD1. The ends lost 1 base at V and 6 bases at J; junction bases unmatched: 8. CDR1 and CDR2 (germline): MNHEY, SVGEGT. This CDR3 is built from 16 residues.

The chain combines TRBV19 with TRBJ2-3; 8 nucleotides align to TRBD2. There are 16 residues in the CDR3. Germline values: CDR1 LNHDA, CDR2 SQIVND (reference sequence). The trim removed 4 bases at V and 6 bases at J, leaving 12 bases unmatched. The CDR3 nucleotides are TGTGCCAGTAGTACCCCCCGGTCCGGGGGGGATGATACGCAGTATTTT. The encoded protein is CASSTPRSGGDDTQYF.

This clone appeared once. The chain is built from TRBV6-2 or TRBV6-3 and TRBJ1-2; possible D gene TRBD1, 5 bases. CDR3 length: 12 residues. V was pared by 5 bases and J by 5 bases, with 9 bases between. CDR1 is MNHEY and CDR2 is SVGEGT in the germline V gene. The DNA for the CDR3 is TGTGCCAGCAGTCCAGGGAGTTATGGCTACACCTTC. It yields the protein CASSPGSYGYTF.

The rearrangement joins TRBV6-1 to TRBJ1-4; D is unresolved. The CDR3 contains 15 residues. From germline, CDR1 is MNHNS and CDR2 SASEGT. Trimming cost V 2 bases and J 4 bases, with 11 bases left between them. CDR3 in amino acids: CASSELHRGNEKLFF. Here the CDR3 DNA reads TGTGCCAGCAGTGAACTGCACCGGGGTAATGAAAAACTGTTTTTT.

At least ten counts were recorded for this clone. V usage is TRBV5-1 and J usage is TRBJ2-2; 8 bases match TRBD1. Germline V lookup: CDR1 SGHRS, CDR2 YFSETQ. Trimming removed 3 bases from V and 6 bases from J; junction bases left unmatched: 4. CDR3 length equals 14 residues. CDR3 residues: CASSSRTGPGELFF. CDR3 DNA sequence: TGCGCCAGCAGCTCCCGGACAGGGCCCGGGGAGCTGTTTTTT. The variable domain in full, completed from reference TRBV5-1 and TRBJ2-2, reads KAGVTQTPRYLIKTRGQQVTLSCSPISGHRSVSWYQQTPGQGLQFLFEYFSETQRNKGNFPGRFSGRQFSNSRSEMNVSTLELGDSALYLCASSSRTGPGELFFGEGSRLTVL.

This clone showed up just a few times. The chain employs TRBV18 and TRBJ1-2; D ambiguous. Between the trimmed V and J ends, which lost 1 base and 8 bases, there was a span of 14 bases. This CDR3 spans 14 amino acids. Germline CDR1 reads KGHSH; CDR2 reads LQKENI. The CDR3 sequence: CASSPQSQNSGYTF. CDR3 nucleotides: TGTGCCAGCTCACCACAGTCCCAAAATAGCGGCTACACCTTC.

This rearrangement joins TRBV5-4 to TRBJ1-2, with 7 bases aligning to TRBD1. CDR1 SGHNT and CDR2 YYREEE come from the germline V gene (reference sequence). The V gene end was trimmed by 3 bases and the J gene end by 8 bases; junction bases not matched to a gene: 7. This CDR3 contains 13 residues. The CDR3 coding sequence is TGTGCCAGCAGCTACGACAGGGCAGGGGGCTACACCTTC. Its protein product is CASSYDRAGGYTF.

This clone was seen only a few times. The V and J genes are TRBV2 and TRBJ1-5, with D uncertain. The CDR3 has 15 residues. Germline V gene lookup returns CDR1 SNHLY and CDR2 FYNNEI. V lost 4 bases, J lost 3 bases, and 13 bases lay in between. The CDR3 region has the DNA TGTGCCAGCAGTGTAACCGGAATTACCAATCAGCCCCAGCATTTT. Its protein is CASSVTGITNQPQHF. Full variable domain (rest looked up from reference TRBV2 and TRBJ1-5): EPEVTQTPSHQVTQMGQEVILRCVPISNHLYFYWYRQILGQKVEFLVSFYNNEISEKSEIFDDQFSVERPDGSNFTLKIRSTKLEDSAMYFCASSVTGITNQPQHFGDGTRLSIL.

This chain uses TRBV28 with TRBJ1-2; 9 bases match TRBD1. Germline trimming cut 7 bases from V and 1 base from J; bases unmatched to any gene: 1. There are 13 residues in the CDR3. Per the germline V gene, CDR1 is MDHEN and CDR2 is SYDVKM. The CDR3: CASKGQGNYGYTF. CDR3 in DNA: TGTGCCAGCAAGGGACAGGGTAACTATGGCTACACCTTC.

V and J are TRBV9 and TRBJ1-6; 8 nucleotides align to TRBD1. Germline-derived CDR1 and CDR2 are SGDLS and YYNGEE. The CDR3 has 15 amino acids. Unmatched junction bases numbered 6, after V lost 2 bases and J lost 8 bases. The CDR3 spells CASSVQGAGDSPLHF. The CDR3 bases are TGTGCCAGCAGCGTGCAGGGGGCAGGTGATTCACCCCTCCACTTT. Together with reference TRBV9 and TRBJ1-6, the CDR3 gives the full variable domain: DSGVTQTPKHLITATGQRVTLRCSPRSGDLSVYWYQQSLDQGLQFLIQYYNGEERAKGNILERFSAQQFPDLHSELNLSSLELGDSALYFCASSVQGAGDSPLHFGNGTRLTVT.